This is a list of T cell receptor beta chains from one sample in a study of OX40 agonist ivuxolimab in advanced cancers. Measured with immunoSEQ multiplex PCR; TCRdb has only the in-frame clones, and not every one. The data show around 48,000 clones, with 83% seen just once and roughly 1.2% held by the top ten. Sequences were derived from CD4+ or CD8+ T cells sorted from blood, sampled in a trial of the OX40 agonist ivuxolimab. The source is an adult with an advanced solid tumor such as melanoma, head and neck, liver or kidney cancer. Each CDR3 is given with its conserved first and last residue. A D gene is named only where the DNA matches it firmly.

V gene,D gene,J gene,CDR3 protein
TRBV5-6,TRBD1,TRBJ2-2,CASSLRGPPVGELFF
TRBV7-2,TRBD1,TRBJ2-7,CASSLDPGGLYEQYF
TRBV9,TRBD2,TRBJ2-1,CASSVEISGGARDNEQFF
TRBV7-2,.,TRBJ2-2,CASLRTVNTGELFF
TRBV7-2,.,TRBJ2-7,CASSLELRYEQYF
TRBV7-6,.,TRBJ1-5,CASSLTTGIDQPQHF
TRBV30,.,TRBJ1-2,CAWSALLGSSWEYGYTF
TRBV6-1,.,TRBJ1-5,CASGWGRLDQPQHF
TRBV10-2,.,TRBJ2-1,CASSELRLYNEQFF
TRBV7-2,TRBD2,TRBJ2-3,CASSHGGASGGTDTQYF
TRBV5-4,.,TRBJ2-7,CASSFFGDRIYEQYF
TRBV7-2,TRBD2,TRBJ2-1,CASSSGLAGASVQFF
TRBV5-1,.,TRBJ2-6,CASSLAGRRRAGANVLTF
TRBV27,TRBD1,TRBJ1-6,CASSFGQGAGSPLHF
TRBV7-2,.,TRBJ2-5,CASSLAGAGETQYF
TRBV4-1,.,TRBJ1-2,CASSQGRVTAISYGYTF
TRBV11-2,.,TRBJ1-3,CASSLEGPRSGNTIYF
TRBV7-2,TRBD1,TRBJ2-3,CASSLTLGQGLTDTQYF
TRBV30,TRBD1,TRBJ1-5,CAWSALTGSNQPQHF
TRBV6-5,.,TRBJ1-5,CASSSVRNQPQHF
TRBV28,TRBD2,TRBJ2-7,CASSFPGGAYEQYF
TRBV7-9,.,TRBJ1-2,CASSETGLGAYGYTF
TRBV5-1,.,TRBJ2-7,CASSLAGQTYEQYF
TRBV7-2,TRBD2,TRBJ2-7,CASSLDGLAGREQYF
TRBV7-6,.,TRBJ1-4,CASSSGPLNEKLFF
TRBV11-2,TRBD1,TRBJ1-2,CASSFRIGQGRNYGYTF
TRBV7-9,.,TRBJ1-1,CASSLFPLNTEAFF
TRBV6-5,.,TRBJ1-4,CASSYRTANEKLFF
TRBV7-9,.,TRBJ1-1,CASSYGPGNTEAFF
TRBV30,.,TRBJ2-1,CAWSMTVRNEQFF
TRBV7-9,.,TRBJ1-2,CASRSFRGSNYGYTF
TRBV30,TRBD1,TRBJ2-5,CAWSADRGRETQYF
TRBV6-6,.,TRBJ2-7,CASSKGTREQYF
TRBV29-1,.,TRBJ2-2,CSVNSVGSENGELFF
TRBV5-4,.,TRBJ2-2,CASRDFNTGELFF
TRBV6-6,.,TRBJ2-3,CASSYLTGTDTQYF
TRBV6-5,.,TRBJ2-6,CASSYSEVIGANVLTF
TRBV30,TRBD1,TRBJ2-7,CAWGRGRFYEQYF
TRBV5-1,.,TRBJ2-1,CASSTTNEQFF
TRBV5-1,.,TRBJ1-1,CASSPVQGPMNTEAFF
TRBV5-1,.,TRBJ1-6,CASSLGPNSPLHF
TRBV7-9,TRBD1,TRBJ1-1,CASSLASGTAEAFF
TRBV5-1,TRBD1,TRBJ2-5,CASSVYRGQYQETQYF
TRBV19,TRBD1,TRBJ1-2,CASVDGTGRDYGYTF
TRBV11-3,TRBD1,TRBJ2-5,CASSLSGQDGETQYF
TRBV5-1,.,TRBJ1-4,CASRLEGANEKLFF
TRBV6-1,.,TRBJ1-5,CASSEDENIKPQHF
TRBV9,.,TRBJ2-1,CASSLTGSSYNEQFF
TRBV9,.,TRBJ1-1,CASSVVGGVMNTEAFF
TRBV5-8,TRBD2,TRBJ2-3,CASSLGLAQFTDTQYF
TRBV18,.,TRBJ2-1,CASSPLASSGEQFF
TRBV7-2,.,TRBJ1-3,CASKGGPSGNTIYF
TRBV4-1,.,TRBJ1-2,CASSQEYRDPNYGYTF
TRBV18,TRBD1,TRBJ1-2,CASSAQGSDGYTF
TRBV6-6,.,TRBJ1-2,CASSYPPGGYTF
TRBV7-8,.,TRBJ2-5,CASSLEQGRGETQYF
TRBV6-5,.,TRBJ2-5,CASSYSIDFGGTQYF
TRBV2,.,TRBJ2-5,CASTSEGGEQYF